This T cell receptor (beta chain) comes out of a study of shared clonotypes between healthy human individuals (dated by TCRdb to 2019 to 2021). Describing the broader study: A couple of women and a few men aged 18 to 49 years were included in the cohort. For each donor, CD4 naive and CD4 memory were each run on three plates, CD8 naive on two plates, and CD8 memory on one plate. Blood TCR repertoires of four to six healthy adults were deeply sequenced to estimate repertoire size and the extent of clonotype sharing between individuals. Libraries were prepared and TCR repertoires were sequenced by different laboratories using diverse techniques, in order to increase sequencing depth and limit assay-specific biases. Leukapheresis yielded between about 0.85 and 9.5 billion PBMCs per donor.

As encoded in the germline V gene, CDR1 is SGHAT while CDR2 is FQNNGV. V is clipped by 4 bases and J by 1 base, and the sequence between their germline boundaries is 17 bases long. From cysteine to phenylalanine, the CDR3 is 16 amino acids long. Only CDR3 DNA is held: 48 bases, read in frame from base 1. Details on this clone: There is no known antigen for this receptor. The record has no base qualities; no much larger clone is one base away.

The research as a whole found: The genetic and exposure-history diversity represented was limited by the small number of donors. Pairwise subsampling indicated that sequencing depth was expected to affect the degree of clonotype sharing among donors. Estimated clonotype richness was generally larger for naive than for memory subsets. Sampling was restricted to blood, and TCR repertoires in tissues likely differ from the TCR repertoires found in blood. Higher generation probabilities were observed for clonotypes shared by all four sorted-subset donors than for non-shared clonotypes. When a few donors were compared, the shared fraction of clonotypes was roughly 5% for naive CD4, around 3.6% for naive CD8, roughly 2.5% for memory CD4, and 0.4% for memory CD8. Rarefaction of sorted-subset datasets indicated incomplete sequencing despite the large sequencing depth.

TCR CDR3 regions were amplified from genomic DNA by multiplex PCR using the deep immunoSEQ assay. Extracted genomic DNA from each cell subset was distributed evenly across all wells of several immunoSEQ 96-well plates, and each plate was treated as a replicate. Each replicate PCR for sorted subsets received roughly 200 ng genomic DNA, equal to about 30,000 T cell genomes. Purified libraries were quantified with a Qubit 3.0 fluorometer, sized on a Bioanalyzer 2100, and re-quantified with the KAPA Library Quantification kit. Every immunoSEQ 96-well plate was sequenced on a dedicated single-read 150-cycle Illumina NextSeq 550 flow cell. On the authors' methods: Because only junctional sequences without quality scores were contained in the immunoSEQ output, filtering matching that applied to full-length reads could not be performed. Sequences were annotated with PyIR, a Python wrapper for IgBLAST v1.9, using IMGT germline references to assign V/J genes and CDR3. Reads were removed for weak V/J assignments (E-value above 1e-6), missing CDR3, stop codons, out-of-frame junctions, or ambiguous translated residues. V3J clonotypes were defined by identical inferred V gene, J gene, and CDR3 amino acid sequence. Percentage overlap between repertoires was calculated by dividing the number of shared unique clonotypes by the size of the smaller repertoire. RTK rarefaction, the Chao1 estimator, and Recon v2.1 estimates of unobserved clonotypes were used to assess repertoire richness. Generation probabilities were computed with OLGA for all TCRbeta clonotypes obtained by the gDNA method from four donors. TCRdb carries this immuneACCESS record with in-frame sequences only. Its versions omit some clonotypes, under half of them owing to an unresolved V gene in the studies checked, with the rest unexplained. V and J calls and clone size are as listed in that table; D and trimming were resolved from the DNA. The sample has 2 million or so clones on record, 95% of them singletons. In total, the top ten clones hold 0.13% of the sample.

Donors were healthy HIV-negative adults with no recently reported acute infections or vaccinations. Only Caucasian adults living in Nashville, Tennessee, USA were represented among the donors. CD4+ T cells were enriched by magnetic negative selection, after which naive cells were positively selected on CD45RA and the negative fraction was taken as the memory subset. Blood was obtained by leukapheresis, after which PBMCs were separated by Ficoll-Histopaque density gradient centrifugation and cryopreserved in liquid nitrogen vapor phase. Purity and quantity of every magnetically sorted T cell population were checked by analytical flow cytometry. Genomic DNA was isolated from every sorted fraction and measured by UV absorbance on a Nanodrop 2000c.

The sequencing input was naive CD4+ T cells sorted from blood. Interpreted using the paper, the cell subset or site label stands for: CD45RA+ positively selected. The chain links TRBV11-2 with TRBJ2-7; the D gene is possibly TRBD2, with 6 bases matching. This clonotype originated in a man younger than 35 in good health. Here is the DNA: TGTGCCAGCAGCTCCCAGGAGGGATTTTTTTCCTACGAGCAGTACTTC. Its product reads: CASSSQEGFFSYEQYF.